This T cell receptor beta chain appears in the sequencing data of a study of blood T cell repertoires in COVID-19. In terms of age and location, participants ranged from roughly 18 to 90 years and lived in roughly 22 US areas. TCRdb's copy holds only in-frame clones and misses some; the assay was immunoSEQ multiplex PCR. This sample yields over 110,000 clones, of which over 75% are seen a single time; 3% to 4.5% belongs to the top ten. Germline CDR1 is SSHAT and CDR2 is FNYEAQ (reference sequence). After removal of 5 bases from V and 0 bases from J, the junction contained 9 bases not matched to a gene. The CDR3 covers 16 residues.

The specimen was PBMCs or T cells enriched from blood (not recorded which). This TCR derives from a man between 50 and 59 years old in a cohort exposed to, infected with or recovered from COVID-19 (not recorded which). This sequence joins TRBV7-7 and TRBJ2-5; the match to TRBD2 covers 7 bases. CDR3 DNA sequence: TGTGCCAGCAGCCCTCGCGGGAGAGGGAACCAAGAGACCCAGTACTTC. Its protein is CASSPRGRGNQETQYF.